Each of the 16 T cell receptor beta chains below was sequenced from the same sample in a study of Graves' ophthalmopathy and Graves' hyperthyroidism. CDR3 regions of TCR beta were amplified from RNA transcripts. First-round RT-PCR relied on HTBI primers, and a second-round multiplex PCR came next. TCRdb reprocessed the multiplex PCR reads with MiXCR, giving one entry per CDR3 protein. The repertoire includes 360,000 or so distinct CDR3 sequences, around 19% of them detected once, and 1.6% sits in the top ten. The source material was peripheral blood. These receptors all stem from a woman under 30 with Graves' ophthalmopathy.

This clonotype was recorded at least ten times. The CDR3 DNA reads TGCAGTGCTGATGGGGTCTCCTACGAGCAGTACTTC. Its protein product is CSADGVSYEQYF. The V call is TRBV20-1, the J call TRBJ2-7; D is unclear. This CDR3 comprises 12 residues. Deletions cut 5 bases from V and 0 bases from J, with 8 bases between. Germline V gene lookup returns CDR1 DFQATT and CDR2 SNEGSKA (reference sequence).

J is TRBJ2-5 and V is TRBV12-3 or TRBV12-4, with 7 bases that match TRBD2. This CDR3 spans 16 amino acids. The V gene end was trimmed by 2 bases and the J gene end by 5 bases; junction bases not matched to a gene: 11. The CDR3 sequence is CASSLLGTPGGETQYF. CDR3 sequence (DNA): TGTGCCAGCAGTTTACTCGGTACCCCCGGGGGGGAGACCCAGTACTTC.

CDR3 region: CASSYTGNYEQYF. DNA for the CDR3: TGTGCCAGCAGCTATACCGGAAACTACGAGCAGTACTTC. The rearrangement links TRBV11-1 to TRBJ2-7; D is ambiguous. The CDR3 runs 13 residues. The V end lost 4 bases, the J end lost 3 bases, and 10 bases lay between the germline ends. CDR1 is SGHAT and CDR2 is FQDESV in the germline V gene (reference sequence). The full variable domain, its missing parts supplied by reference TRBV11-1 and TRBJ2-7, is EAEVAQSPRYKITEKSQAVAFWCDPISGHATLYWYRQILGQGPELLVQFQDESVVDDSQLPKDRFSAERLKGVDSTLKIQPAELGDSAMYLCASSYTGNYEQYFGPGTRLTVT.

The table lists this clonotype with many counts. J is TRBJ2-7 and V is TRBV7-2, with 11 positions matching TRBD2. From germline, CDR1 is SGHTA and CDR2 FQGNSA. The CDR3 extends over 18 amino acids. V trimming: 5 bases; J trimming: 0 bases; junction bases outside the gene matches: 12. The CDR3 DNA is TGTGCCAGCAGCCCACGGGGACTAGCGGTTTTAAGCTCCTACGAGCAGTACTTC. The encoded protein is CASSPRGLAVLSSYEQYF.

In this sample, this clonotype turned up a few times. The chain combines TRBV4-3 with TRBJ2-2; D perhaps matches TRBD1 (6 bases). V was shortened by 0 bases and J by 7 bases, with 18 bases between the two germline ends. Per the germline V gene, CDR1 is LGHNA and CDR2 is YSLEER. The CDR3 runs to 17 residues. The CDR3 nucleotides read TGCGCCAGCAGCCAAGATGTTACAGGGTCCGGAATCGGGGAGCTGTTTTTT. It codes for CASSQDVTGSGIGELFF.

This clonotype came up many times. This CDR3 reads CASSARVAYEQYF. CDR3 coding DNA: TGCGCCAGCAGCGCGAGGGTTGCCTACGAGCAGTACTTC. The J gene is TRBJ2-7, the V gene TRBV5-1, with D possibly matching TRBD2 (5 bases). The germline CDR1 and CDR2 sequences are SGHRS and YFSETQ. This CDR3 region has 13 residues. Trimming cost V 4 bases and J 2 bases, with 10 bases left between them.

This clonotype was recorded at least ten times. This CDR3 reads CSGGGGDERETQYF. CDR3 nucleotides: TGCAGCGGCGGTGGAGGGGATGAACGAGAGACCCAGTACTTC. This sequence joins TRBV29-1 and TRBJ2-5; D perhaps matches TRBD2 (6 bases). This CDR3 region has 14 residues. The V gene's germline CDR1 is SQVTM and CDR2 ANQGSEA. V dropped 7 bases and J dropped 4 bases, with 19 bases sitting between them.

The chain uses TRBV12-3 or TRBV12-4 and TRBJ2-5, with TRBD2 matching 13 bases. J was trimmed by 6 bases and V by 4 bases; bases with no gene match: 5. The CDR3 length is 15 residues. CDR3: CASSSRTSGSKTQYF. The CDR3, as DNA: TGTGCCAGCAGTTCCAGGACTAGCGGGAGTAAGACCCAGTACTTC.

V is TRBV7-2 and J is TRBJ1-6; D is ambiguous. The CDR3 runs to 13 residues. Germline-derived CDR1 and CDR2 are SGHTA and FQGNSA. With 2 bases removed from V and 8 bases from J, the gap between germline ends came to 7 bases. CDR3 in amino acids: CASSLYEDSPLHF. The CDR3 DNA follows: TGTGCCAGCAGCTTATACGAAGATTCACCCCTCCACTTT.

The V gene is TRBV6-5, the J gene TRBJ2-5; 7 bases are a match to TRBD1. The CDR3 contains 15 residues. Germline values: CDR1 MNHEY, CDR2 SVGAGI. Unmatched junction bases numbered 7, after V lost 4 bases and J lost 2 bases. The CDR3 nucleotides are TGTGCCAGCAGTTCCAGAGGGACAGCTCAAGAGACCCAGTACTTC. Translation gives CASSSRGTAQETQYF.

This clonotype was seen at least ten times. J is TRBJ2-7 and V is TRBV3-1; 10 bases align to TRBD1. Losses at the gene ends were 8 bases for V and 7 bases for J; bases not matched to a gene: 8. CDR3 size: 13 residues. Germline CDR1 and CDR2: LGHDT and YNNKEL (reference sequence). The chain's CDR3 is CASVGQGVGEQYF. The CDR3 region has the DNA TGTGCCAGCGTCGGACAGGGGGTTGGAGAGCAGTACTTC.

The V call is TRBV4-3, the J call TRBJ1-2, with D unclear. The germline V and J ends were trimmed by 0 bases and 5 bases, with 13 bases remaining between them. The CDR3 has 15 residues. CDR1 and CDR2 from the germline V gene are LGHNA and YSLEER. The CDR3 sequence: CASSQDLGGEYGYTF. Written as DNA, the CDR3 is TGCGCCAGCAGCCAAGACTTGGGAGGAGAGTATGGCTACACCTTC.

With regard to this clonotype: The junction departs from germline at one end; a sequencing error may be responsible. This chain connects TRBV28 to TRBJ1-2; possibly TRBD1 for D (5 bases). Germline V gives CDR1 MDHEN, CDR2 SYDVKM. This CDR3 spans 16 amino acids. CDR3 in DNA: TGTGCCAGCGTCCCCCCGGGACCCCGAGAGGGCTATGACTACACCTTC. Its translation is CASVPPGPREGYDYTF.

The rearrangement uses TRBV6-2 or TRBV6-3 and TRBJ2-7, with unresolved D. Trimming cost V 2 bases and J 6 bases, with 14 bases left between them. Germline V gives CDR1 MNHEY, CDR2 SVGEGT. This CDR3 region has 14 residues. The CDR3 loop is CASSYEFAWGEQYF. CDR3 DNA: TGTGCCAGCAGTTACGAGTTTGCATGGGGCGAGCAGTACTTC.

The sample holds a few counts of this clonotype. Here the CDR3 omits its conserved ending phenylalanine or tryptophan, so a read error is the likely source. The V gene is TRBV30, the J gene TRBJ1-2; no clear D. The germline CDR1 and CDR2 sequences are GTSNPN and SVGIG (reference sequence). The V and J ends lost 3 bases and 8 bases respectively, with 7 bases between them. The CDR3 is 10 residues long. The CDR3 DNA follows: TGTGCCTGGAGGGCGGGCGGCTACACCTCC. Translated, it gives CAWRAGGYTS.

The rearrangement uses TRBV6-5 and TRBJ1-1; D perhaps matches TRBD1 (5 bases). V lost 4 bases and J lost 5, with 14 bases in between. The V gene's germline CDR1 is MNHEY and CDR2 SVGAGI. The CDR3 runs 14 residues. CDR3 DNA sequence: TGTGCCAGCAGTTTGGACACCGGGAGGACTGAAGCTTTCTTT. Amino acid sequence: CASSLDTGRTEAFF.